A selection of T cell receptor beta chains follows, all from one sample in a study of T cell responses to AZD1222 COVID-19 vaccine. Sequencing used immunoSEQ multiplex PCR; TCRdb keeps in-frame clones, though not all of them. The data show some 74,000 clones, 75% to 85% seen once. The sequenced sample was peripheral blood, obtained on day 0 of AZD1222 vaccination. Receptor source: an adult in good health. Both conserved end residues are part of each CDR3. A D gene is named only where the DNA matches it firmly. Clone size is given for some rows only: seen once, a few or many times, or a class if the clone is expanded.

-,17,TRBJ2-2,TRBV27,-,TGTGCCAGCAGTTTAGTCCGCATAGGGAGGAACACCGGGGAGCTGTTTTTT,CASSLVRIGRNTGELFF
-,15,TRBJ1-1,TRBV19,once,TGTGCCAGTAGTAATCCAGGGGAGGGGAACACTGAAGCTTTCTTT,CASSNPGEGNTEAFF
-,13,TRBJ1-5,TRBV12-3/TRBV12-4,once,TGTGCCAGCAGTTTGGGGCAGGGTGCGGCCCAGCATTTT,CASSLGQGAAQHF
-,16,TRBJ1-3,TRBV5-6,-,TGTGCCAGCAGCTTGGGGCTAGTGTCCTCTGGAAACACCATATATTTT,CASSLGLVSSGNTIYF
-,13,TRBJ2-2,TRBV6-5,-,TGTGCCAGCAGGGGTAGTGGGGCCGGGGAGCTGTTTTTT,CASRGSGAGELFF
TRBD2,14,TRBJ2-3,TRBV7-9,-,TGTGCCAGCAGCTTTCGGGGGGTCACAGATACGCAGTATTTT,CASSFRGVTDTQYF
TRBD1,16,TRBJ1-4,TRBV5-6,-,TGTGCCAGCAGCTTGGCAGGGGGGGCAGGGAGGACGGAACTGTTTTTT,CASSLAGGAGRTELFF
-,17,TRBJ1-2,TRBV19,-,TGTGCCAGTAGAAATCCCTACAGGGAGGGTGTGGGCTATGGCTACACCTTC,CASRNPYREGVGYGYTF
-,14,TRBJ1-1,TRBV29-1,once,TGCAGCGTTGATGGGCCTTCAATGGGCACTGAAGCTTTCTTT,CSVDGPSMGTEAFF
TRBD2,16,TRBJ2-7,TRBV6-5,-,TGTGCCAGCAGTTTGAAGACTAGCGGGGGAGCCTACGAGCAGTACTTC,CASSLKTSGGAYEQYF
-,16,TRBJ1-5,TRBV20-1,-,TGCAGTGCTAGTGGGCGGAACAGATTTAGCAATCAGCCCCAGCATTTT,CSASGRNRFSNQPQHF
-,13,TRBJ1-5,TRBV7-8,-,TGTGCCAGCAGCTTAGTGTCAACAGAGCCCCAGCATTTT,CASSLVSTEPQHF
TRBD1,15,TRBJ1-3,TRBV6-2/TRBV6-3,once,TGTGCCAGCAGTTTCACCGGGGGACAGCGAAACACCATATATTTT,CASSFTGGQRNTIYF
-,13,TRBJ2-5,TRBV13,-,TGTGCCAGCAGCTTGAGGCTCCAAGAGACCCAGTACTTC,CASSLRLQETQYF
-,14,TRBJ1-1,TRBV30,few,TGTGCCTGCAAAAGGTCGCCCGCGGACACTGAAGCTTTCTTT,CACKRSPADTEAFF
TRBD1,15,TRBJ2-2,TRBV2,-,TGTGCCAGCAGTGGGGGGACAGGGGGCACCGGGGAGCTGTTTTTT,CASSGGTGGTGELFF
TRBD1,12,TRBJ2-4,TRBV19,-,TGTGCCAGCGCTACAGGGGGCAACATTCAGTACTTC,CASATGGNIQYF
TRBD1,15,TRBJ1-1,TRBV6-1,-,TGTGCCAGCAGTGAATCCAGACAGGGGCGTACTGAAGCTTTCTTT,CASSESRQGRTEAFF
-,14,TRBJ2-1,TRBV19,-,TGTGCCAGTAGTAGGTTGGCAAACCTCCCCTCCCAGTTCTTC,CASSRLANLPSQFF
TRBD1,15,TRBJ2-2,TRBV18,-,TGTGCCAGCTCACTCGGGACAGCCAACACCGGGGAGCTGTTTTTT,CASSLGTANTGELFF
-,15,TRBJ2-7,TRBV4-2,-,TGTGCCAGCAGCCAAGCCGCAGGGGAGATGTACGAGCAGTACTTC,CASSQAAGEMYEQYF
-,17,TRBJ1-2,TRBV5-1,few,TGCGCCAGCAGCTCCTTTTGGAGTTTCGGGACTAACTATGGCTACACCTTC,CASSSFWSFGTNYGYTF
TRBD2,16,TRBJ2-7,TRBV6-1,few,TGTGCCAGCAGTGAGATCCCTAGCGGGGGCTCCTACGAGCAGTACTTC,CASSEIPSGGSYEQYF
TRBD1,15,TRBJ1-2,TRBV19,-,TGTGCCAGTAGTATCCCACCGGGACAGGGAGGCGGCTACACCTTC,CASSIPPGQGGGYTF
-,11,TRBJ1-1,TRBV5-6,-,TGTGCCAGCAGCTTAGGTACTGAAGCTTTCTTT,CASSLGTEAFF
-,17,TRBJ1-1,TRBV27,-,TGTGCCAGCAGTGTCGCCGGGAGGCTACCCATGAACACTGAAGCTTTCTTT,CASSVAGRLPMNTEAFF
TRBD1,17,TRBJ2-7,TRBV23-1,-,TGCGCCAGCAGTCAATCTATCCGGGACAGGGAGTCCTACGAGCAGTACTTC,CASSQSIRDRESYEQYF
TRBD1,17,TRBJ2-1,TRBV3-1/TRBV3-2,-,TGTGCCAGCAGCCCGACCCCGGGACAGGGTGATTTCTATGAGCAGTTCTTC,CASSPTPGQGDFYEQFF
TRBD2,14,TRBJ2-1,TRBV6-5,-,TGTGCCAGCAGTTACCCAGGGAGGGGCGATGAGCAGTTCTTC,CASSYPGRGDEQFF
TRBD2,18,TRBJ2-3,TRBV5-1,-,TGCGCCAGCAGCCCCGCCCGGACTAGCGATACTAGCACAGATACGCAGTATTTT,CASSPARTSDTSTDTQYF
-,15,TRBJ2-1,TRBV2,-,TGTGCCGGTGTAAGCCGGGGATGGGGAAGCAATGAGCAGTTCTTC,CAGVSRGWGSNEQFF
-,15,TRBJ2-2,TRBV7-9,-,TGTGCCAGCAGCTTAGCCCCCACAGCCGCCGGGGAGCTGTTTTTT,CASSLAPTAAGELFF
-,13,TRBJ2-7,TRBV5-1,-,TGCGCCAGCATGTCCGGGAGCTCCTACGAGCAGTACTTC,CASMSGSSYEQYF
TRBD1,14,TRBJ1-6,TRBV7-9,-,TGTGCCAGCAGGTCGACAGGGGACAATTCACCCCTCCACTTT,CASRSTGDNSPLHF
-,15,TRBJ2-3,TRBV5-6,few,TGTGCCAGCAGCTTTTTGGTTAGCGGCACAGATACGCAGTATTTT,CASSFLVSGTDTQYF
-,14,TRBJ2-7,TRBV6-5,-,TGTGCCAGCAACCGACTCACGTCGTCCTACGAGCAGTACTTC,CASNRLTSSYEQYF
-,13,TRBJ1-1,TRBV6-4,few,TGTGCCAGCAGCGTTACAGAGAACACTGAAGCTTTCTTT,CASSVTENTEAFF